These T cell receptor delta chains were read from a single sample in a study of gammadelta T cells in human blood. TCRdb ran CATT on the RT-PCR reads. The sample records approximately 500 delta-chain clones, around three fifths being singletons. The source material was non-Vgamma9Vdelta2 gamma-delta T cells from fetal blood. Receptors were obtained from a human fetus. CDR3s include the opening cysteine and the closing phenylalanine or tryptophan. The size entry is marked missing in some rows and otherwise reads once, few, many or a size class.

>TRDJ1|16|TRDV2|few
CACDTGGSWDTDKLIF
>TRDJ3|22|TRDV1|large
CALGERAPGGIRSSWDTRQMFF
>TRDJ2|22|TRDV1|-
CALGGDLFLLGDTSALTAQLFF
>TRDJ3|23|TRDV1|medium-sized
CALGEERDWGYDPSPWDTRQMFF
>TRDJ1|20|TRAV38-2/DV8|-
CAYRCQGSIWGDPDTDKLIF
>TRDJ3|18|TRDV3|large
CAFSPGGRGSWDTRQMFF
>TRDJ2|14|TRDV1|-
CALGEYWGTAQLFF
>TRDJ1|14|TRDV3|-
CAFGVGGFPDKLIF
>TRDJ1|12|TRAV38-2/DV8|hyperexpanded
CAYGGYTDKLIF
>TRDJ2|21|TRDV1|-
CALGERGLVLGGPSVTAQLFF
>TRDJ3|20|TRDV1|-
CALGELPTWGTVRDTRQMFF
>TRDJ3|17|TRDV3|large
CAANWGSDSWDTRQMFF
>TRDJ2|21|TRDV1|large
CALGERGLVLGGPSLTAQLFF
>TRDJ2|14|TRAV29/DV5|large
CAASGGALTAQLFF
>TRDJ3|19|TRDV2|-
CACDTRTGGCSWDTRQMFF
>TRDJ2|19|TRDV1|hyperexpanded
CALGEPGIGAKALTAQLFF
>TRDJ3|14|TRDV3|large
CALSYRLVGRQMFF
>TRDJ3|19|TRAV29/DV5|medium-sized
CAASAGDTRSSWDTRQMFF
>TRDJ1|15|TRDV1|large
CALGNIYSFTDKLIF
>TRDJ3|16|TRDV2|hyperexpanded
CACDTGGSWDTRQMFF
>TRDJ1|18|TRDV2|-
CACDGRGILPFYTDKLIF
>TRDJ2|16|TRDV1|hyperexpanded
CALGELPTWGTAQLFF
>TRDJ2|16|TRAV38-2/DV8|hyperexpanded
CAAYWGMQALTAQLFF
>TRDJ3|18|TRDV2|-
CACDWGIPYSWDTRQMFF
>TRDJ1|14|TRDV2|-
CACAGSKLRDKLIF
>TRDJ3|16|TRDV3|large
CAFNGGLSWDTRQMFF
>TRDJ3|17|TRDV2|large
CACDTGGYSWDTRQMFF
>TRDJ3|19|TRDV2|large
CACDPAYWGSSWDTRQMFF
>TRDJ1|14|TRDV2|-
CACDKPGDTDKLIF
>TRDJ1|18|TRDV2|few
CACDPWGIAKRGTDKLIF
>TRDJ1|14|TRDV2|-
CACDTGGYTDKLIF
>TRDJ2|13|TRDV1|hyperexpanded
CALGDHPTAQLFF
>TRDJ3|20|TRDV2|hyperexpanded
CACDTERGDISSWDTRQMFF
>TRDJ1|15|TRDV2|hyperexpanded
CACDKGDTYTDKLIF
>TRDJ3|16|TRDV2|large
CAWFIRRSWDTRQMFF
>TRDJ3|22|TRDV1|hyperexpanded
CALGELGAWGDTSSWDTRQMFF
>TRDJ3|16|TRDV2|hyperexpanded
CACDWGSSWDTRQMFF
>TRDJ1|18|TRDV1|-
CAIGELGDSSWDTDKLIF
>TRDJ1|22|TRDV1|hyperexpanded
CALGEDSAREASGDYYTDKLIF
>TRDJ1|21|TRAV29/DV5|-
CSVLLCSKQYTGGPYTDKLIF